The following is a T cell receptor beta chain sequence with its context. Germline loops: CDR1 MNHNY, CDR2 SVGAGI (reference sequence). V gave up 0 bases and J gave up 8 bases, with 11 bases separating them. The CDR3 runs to 15 residues. The data are from a study of cytomegalovirus exposure and HLA in healthy donors. Vbeta (60) and Jbeta (13) primers were used in the PCR. Here immunoSEQ multiplex PCR was the method, and the copy in TCRdb shows in-frame clones only, minus some. Of some 140,000 clones listed, around 80% are singletons. The sequenced sample consisted of PBMCs. The rearrangement joins TRBV6-6 to TRBJ1-6, with D tentatively TRBD1 (6 bases). The sequence derives from a woman aged 18-29 years in good health and CMV-seronegative. The CDR3 loop is CASSYSGGPDSPLHF. DNA of the CDR3: TGTGCCAGCAGTTACTCGGGGGGGCCGGATTCACCCCTCCACTTT.